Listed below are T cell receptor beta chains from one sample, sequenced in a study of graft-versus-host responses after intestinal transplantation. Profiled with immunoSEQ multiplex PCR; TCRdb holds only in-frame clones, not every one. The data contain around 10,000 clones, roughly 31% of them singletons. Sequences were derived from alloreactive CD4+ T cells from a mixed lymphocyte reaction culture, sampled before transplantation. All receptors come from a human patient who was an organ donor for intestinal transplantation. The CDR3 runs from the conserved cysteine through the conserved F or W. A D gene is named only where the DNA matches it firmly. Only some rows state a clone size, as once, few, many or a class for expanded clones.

cdr3_aa: CSVPPIGGSPTSTDTQYF; cdr3_nt: TGCAGCGTCCCGCCCATCGGCGGTAGCCCAACGAGCACAGATACGCAGTATTTT; j_call: TRBJ2-3; v_call: TRBV29-1; clone_size: few; d_call: -
cdr3_aa: CASSYETGGRQPQHF; cdr3_nt: TGTGCCAGCAGTTACGAGACAGGGGGCAGGCAGCCCCAGCATTTT; j_call: TRBJ1-5; v_call: TRBV6-6; clone_size: -; d_call: TRBD1
cdr3_aa: CASMYRSYGYTF; cdr3_nt: TGTGCCAGTATGTACAGGTCCTATGGCTACACCTTC; j_call: TRBJ1-2; v_call: TRBV19; clone_size: few; d_call: -
cdr3_aa: CAIYLDRTNTEAFF; cdr3_nt: TGTGCCATTTACCTGGACAGAACCAACACTGAAGCTTTCTTT; j_call: TRBJ1-1; v_call: TRBV10-3; clone_size: few; d_call: -
cdr3_aa: CASSQVEGSSYNSPLHF; cdr3_nt: TGCGCCAGCAGCCAAGTGGAGGGGAGCTCCTATAATTCACCCCTCCACTTT; j_call: TRBJ1-6; v_call: TRBV4-1; clone_size: -; d_call: -
cdr3_aa: CASSRSGTGGYEQYF; cdr3_nt: TGCGCCAGCAGCCGCTCCGGGACAGGGGGCTACGAGCAGTACTTC; j_call: TRBJ2-7; v_call: TRBV4-3; clone_size: few; d_call: TRBD1
cdr3_aa: CASSQDAAGYGYTF; cdr3_nt: TGCGCCAGCAGCCAAGATGCGGCGGGCTATGGCTACACCTTC; j_call: TRBJ1-2; v_call: TRBV4-3; clone_size: -; d_call: -
cdr3_aa: CASNERAWAQYF; cdr3_nt: TGTGCCAGCAACGAGCGGGCTTGGGCGCAGTATTTT; j_call: TRBJ2-3; v_call: TRBV7-2; clone_size: few; d_call: -
cdr3_aa: CASSPTIGDRASNYGYTF; cdr3_nt: TGTGCCAGCTCACCAACTATTGGGGACAGAGCCTCTAACTATGGCTACACCTTC; j_call: TRBJ1-2; v_call: TRBV18; clone_size: few; d_call: TRBD1
cdr3_aa: CASRGDSYGYTF; cdr3_nt: TGTGCCAGCAGGGGGGACAGCTATGGCTACACCTTC; j_call: TRBJ1-2; v_call: TRBV2; clone_size: medium-sized; d_call: TRBD1